Included here is one TCR beta chain sequence, with context. Its target is not known. Through 5' RACE with UMI labels, the TRB cDNA libraries were prepared. TCRdb re-analyzed the 5' RACE reads; it lists each CDR3 protein once, without DNA. Its table lists more than 6,500 distinct CDR3 sequences. Germline values: CDR1 MNHNY, CDR2 SVGAGI (reference sequence). The CDR3 totals 12 residues. The data are from a study of CXCR3-negative and CXCR3-positive naive CD8 T cells. Turning to the study itself: A total of 130 million to 150 million TRB reads was generated, with about 1.5 +/- 0.3 million per library.

Study-wide findings and caveats: A higher hydrophobicity marked the TRB CDR3s of CXCR3-positive naive cells versus CXCR3-negative naive cells. Comparably high diversity marked both naive subsets, whereas memory CD8+ cells had much lower diversity.

Source material: naive CXCR3+ CD8+ T cells from blood. Documented subset: CD45RO-CCR7+CD27+CD95- naive CD8+ T cells expressing CXCR3 (TNR3+). The receptor was isolated from a human donor in good health. Some clones in this sample may be carry-over from other donors' samples. V gene TRBV6-6 combines with J gene TRBJ2-7. This CDR3 is CASRQVNDEQYF.